This T cell receptor (beta chain) appears in the sequencing data of a study of blood T cells in healthy people across ages. Collection of around 9.3 milliliters of peripheral blood was performed for each donor. The authors ran a second PCR of roughly 6 to 12 cycles using a sample-barcoded 5' primer and a J-beta primer mix. TCRdb reanalysed the 5' RACE reads using MiXCR and keeps one entry per CDR3 protein. The sample contains more than 750,000 distinct CDR3 sequences, almost 30% of which appear only once. Germline CDR1 MDHEN, CDR2 SYDVKM. V lost 3 bases to trimming and J lost 8 bases, with 11 bases between them. This CDR3 is built from 14 residues. The same sample was also studied in work on T cells of mothers and their children. That paper adds: Related mother-child pairs shared slightly more overlap than unrelated pairs, but the difference was non-significant. Sequencing revealed no T cell clones that were persistent and microchimeric.

The gene calls are TRBV28 and TRBJ1-6; D uncertain. Sample: blood. This TCR was recovered from a woman in her 40s in good health. CDR3 residues: CASSFTWRDSPLHF. For the CDR3, the DNA is TGTGCCAGCAGTTTCACCTGGAGAGATTCACCCCTCCACTTT.